This record looks at one TCR beta chain sequence and its context. Germline V gene data show CDR1 as LGHNA and CDR2 as YNFKEQ. The CDR3 totals 15 residues. Losses at the gene ends were 3 bases for V and 2 bases for J; bases not matched to a gene: 0. Repertoires were generated with immunoSEQ multiplex PCR, while TCRdb's copy carries only in-frame clones and drops some. The profile covers tens of thousands of clones, with 90% to 95% appearing a single time and around 0.37% taken by the ten largest. The sample originates from a study of technical replicates of blood from several donors. The sample consisted of T cells isolated from PBMCs. This clonotype was obtained from a human donor in good health. The chain is built from TRBV4-2 and TRBJ2-1; 11 nucleotides match TRBD2. The CDR3 bases are TGTGCCAGCAGCCAGGGACTAGCGGCCTACAATGAGCAGTTCTTC. Protein product: CASSQGLAAYNEQFF.